This T cell receptor (beta chain) was identified in a study of shared clonotypes between healthy human individuals. Background on the study: Per donor, three plates held CD4 naive cells, three held CD4 memory, two held CD8 naive and one held CD8 memory.

The authors' processing: There were no quality scores in the junction-only immunoSEQ sequences, so filtering differed. Measured with immunoSEQ multiplex PCR; TCRdb has only the in-frame clones, and not every one. The V and J calls and clone size come from that table; D and trimming were worked out from the DNA. This sample yields 190,000 or so clones, of which over 50% are seen a single time; roughly 10% belongs to the top ten. Healthy HIV-negative adults without recent acute infections or vaccinations served as donors. All participating donors were Caucasian adults from Nashville, Tennessee. With V trimmed by 4 bases and J by 7 bases, 6 bases remained unmatched. Looked up from germline, CDR1 is MNHNS and CDR2 is SASEGT. The CDR3 runs 15 residues.

The sequenced sample consisted of memory CD4+ T cells sorted from blood. Subset here: CD45RA-negative fraction. The chain joins TRBV6-1 to TRBJ1-5; 11 nucleotides agree with TRBD1. The sequence was obtained from a man aged 30-40 years in good health. CDR3 loop: CASSVGQGAGQPQHF. Written as DNA, the CDR3 is TGTGCCAGCAGTGTTGGACAGGGGGCAGGGCAGCCCCAGCATTTT.